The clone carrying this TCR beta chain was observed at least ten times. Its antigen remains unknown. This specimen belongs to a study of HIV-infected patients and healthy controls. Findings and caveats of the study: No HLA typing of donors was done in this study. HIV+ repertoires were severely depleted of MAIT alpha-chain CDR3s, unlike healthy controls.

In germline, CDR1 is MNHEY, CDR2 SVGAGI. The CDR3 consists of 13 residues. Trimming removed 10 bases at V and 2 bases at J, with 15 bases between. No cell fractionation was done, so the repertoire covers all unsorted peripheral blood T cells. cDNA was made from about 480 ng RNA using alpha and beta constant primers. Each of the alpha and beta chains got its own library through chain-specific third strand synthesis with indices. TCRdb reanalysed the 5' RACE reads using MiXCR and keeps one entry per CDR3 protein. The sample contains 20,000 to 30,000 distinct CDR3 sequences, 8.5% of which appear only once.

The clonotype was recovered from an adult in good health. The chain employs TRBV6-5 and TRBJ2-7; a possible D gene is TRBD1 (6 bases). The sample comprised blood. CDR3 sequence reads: CATGAGTTYEQYF. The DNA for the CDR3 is TGTGCCACCGGAGCCGGGACAACCTACGAGCAGTACTTC.